This T cell receptor (beta chain) is from a study of T-cell memory formation after mild COVID-19 (dated by TCRdb to the early 2020s). With regard to the full study: TCR sequence clusters from the two donors were largely donor specific. Longitudinal TCRalpha and TCRbeta repertoire sequencing tracked T-cell clones expanding and contracting after mild COVID-19 in a couple of donors. The cohort was made up of two young adult volunteers, one female and one male, who were previously healthy.

TCRdb shows the sequencer as Illumina NovaSeq 6000. Using 5'RACE with constant-segment primers, TCRalpha and TCRbeta cDNA libraries were constructed, with sample barcodes and unique molecular identifiers added in the process. RNA was extracted from every sample with Trizol reagent. Amplification of the libraries took two PCR steps, and the second step added a second sample barcode plus Illumina TruSeq adapters. Sequencing of the libraries was done on an Illumina NovaSeq, producing 2 x 150 bp paired-end reads. The original pipeline was this. Demultiplexing of reads and collapsing into UMI-guided consensus sequences were performed with migec v1.2.7. Using mixcr v2.1.11, the UMI consensuses were aligned to TRA and TRB V and J templates and assembled into clonotypes. A clonotype was counted as expanded or contracted only if both edgeR and NoisET called the change significant, with noise models trained on biological replicates. For edgeR calls, the cutoffs were a false discovery rate-adjusted p below 0.01 and a log2 fold-change threshold of 1. As an exploratory analysis of dynamics, max-normalized trajectories of the 1000 most abundant clonotypes were examined with PCA combined with hierarchical clustering. Each responding clone was given a CD4 or CD8 phenotype based on the CD4+ and CD8+ repertoires, which had been sequenced separately. TCRdb ran its own pipeline on the public reads, namely fastp trimming at Q25 and MiXCR clone calling, and kept in-frame beta chains. Rows are combined by CDR3 protein, so each entry shows the most common genes and DNA. The V and J calls were determined by TCRdb, not by the authors. The sample contains around 430,000 distinct CDR3 sequences, around a sixth of them found a single time. Of the sample, roughly a fifth falls within the top ten clones.

On the study overall, not on this receptor specifically: Clones that contracted from day 15 to 85 showed balanced CD4/CD8 phenotypes, whereas a second wave of clones that expanded from day 15 to 37 leaned towards CD4+. Contracting CD4+ clones were found mainly in CM and EM memory subsets, while CD8+ clones were enriched in EMRA. Some responding clones were found in pre-infection memory, which suggests that pre-existing cross-reactive memory T cells took part in the SARS-CoV-2 response. Only a couple of mild cases were covered by the study, and larger cohorts that include severe cases with pre-infection samples were considered necessary. SARS-CoV-2 specificity was not confirmed for the second-wave clones peaking on day 37.

From the cysteine up to the phenylalanine, the CDR3 has a length of 14 residues. Left in the record is the CDR3 DNA by itself, 42 bases read in frame from the first base. V is clipped by 3 bases and J by 8 bases, and the sequence between their germline boundaries is 14 bases long. CDR1 and CDR2, per the germline V gene (reference sequence), are DFQATT and SNEGSKA. PBMCs were isolated by Ficoll-Paque density gradient centrifugation. On this clonotype itself: Its antigen remains undetermined. Per-nucleotide qualities are absent, and no much larger clonotype sits a single base away.

The receptor's source is a man aged 18 to 30 who had mild COVID-19 (a few samples of this study predate the infection). The sample titles of this study are shuffled in the database, so cell type and time point are left out; the donor was told from shared clones. The chain is encoded by TRBV20-1 joined to TRBJ1-6, with no reliable assignment of the D segment. Sequencing input: PBMCs or a T cell subset sorted from them (not recorded which). The CDR3 loop reads CSASRGSWDSPLHF. The DNA sequence is given as TGCAGTGCTAGCCGCGGGAGCTGGGATTCACCCCTCCACTTT.